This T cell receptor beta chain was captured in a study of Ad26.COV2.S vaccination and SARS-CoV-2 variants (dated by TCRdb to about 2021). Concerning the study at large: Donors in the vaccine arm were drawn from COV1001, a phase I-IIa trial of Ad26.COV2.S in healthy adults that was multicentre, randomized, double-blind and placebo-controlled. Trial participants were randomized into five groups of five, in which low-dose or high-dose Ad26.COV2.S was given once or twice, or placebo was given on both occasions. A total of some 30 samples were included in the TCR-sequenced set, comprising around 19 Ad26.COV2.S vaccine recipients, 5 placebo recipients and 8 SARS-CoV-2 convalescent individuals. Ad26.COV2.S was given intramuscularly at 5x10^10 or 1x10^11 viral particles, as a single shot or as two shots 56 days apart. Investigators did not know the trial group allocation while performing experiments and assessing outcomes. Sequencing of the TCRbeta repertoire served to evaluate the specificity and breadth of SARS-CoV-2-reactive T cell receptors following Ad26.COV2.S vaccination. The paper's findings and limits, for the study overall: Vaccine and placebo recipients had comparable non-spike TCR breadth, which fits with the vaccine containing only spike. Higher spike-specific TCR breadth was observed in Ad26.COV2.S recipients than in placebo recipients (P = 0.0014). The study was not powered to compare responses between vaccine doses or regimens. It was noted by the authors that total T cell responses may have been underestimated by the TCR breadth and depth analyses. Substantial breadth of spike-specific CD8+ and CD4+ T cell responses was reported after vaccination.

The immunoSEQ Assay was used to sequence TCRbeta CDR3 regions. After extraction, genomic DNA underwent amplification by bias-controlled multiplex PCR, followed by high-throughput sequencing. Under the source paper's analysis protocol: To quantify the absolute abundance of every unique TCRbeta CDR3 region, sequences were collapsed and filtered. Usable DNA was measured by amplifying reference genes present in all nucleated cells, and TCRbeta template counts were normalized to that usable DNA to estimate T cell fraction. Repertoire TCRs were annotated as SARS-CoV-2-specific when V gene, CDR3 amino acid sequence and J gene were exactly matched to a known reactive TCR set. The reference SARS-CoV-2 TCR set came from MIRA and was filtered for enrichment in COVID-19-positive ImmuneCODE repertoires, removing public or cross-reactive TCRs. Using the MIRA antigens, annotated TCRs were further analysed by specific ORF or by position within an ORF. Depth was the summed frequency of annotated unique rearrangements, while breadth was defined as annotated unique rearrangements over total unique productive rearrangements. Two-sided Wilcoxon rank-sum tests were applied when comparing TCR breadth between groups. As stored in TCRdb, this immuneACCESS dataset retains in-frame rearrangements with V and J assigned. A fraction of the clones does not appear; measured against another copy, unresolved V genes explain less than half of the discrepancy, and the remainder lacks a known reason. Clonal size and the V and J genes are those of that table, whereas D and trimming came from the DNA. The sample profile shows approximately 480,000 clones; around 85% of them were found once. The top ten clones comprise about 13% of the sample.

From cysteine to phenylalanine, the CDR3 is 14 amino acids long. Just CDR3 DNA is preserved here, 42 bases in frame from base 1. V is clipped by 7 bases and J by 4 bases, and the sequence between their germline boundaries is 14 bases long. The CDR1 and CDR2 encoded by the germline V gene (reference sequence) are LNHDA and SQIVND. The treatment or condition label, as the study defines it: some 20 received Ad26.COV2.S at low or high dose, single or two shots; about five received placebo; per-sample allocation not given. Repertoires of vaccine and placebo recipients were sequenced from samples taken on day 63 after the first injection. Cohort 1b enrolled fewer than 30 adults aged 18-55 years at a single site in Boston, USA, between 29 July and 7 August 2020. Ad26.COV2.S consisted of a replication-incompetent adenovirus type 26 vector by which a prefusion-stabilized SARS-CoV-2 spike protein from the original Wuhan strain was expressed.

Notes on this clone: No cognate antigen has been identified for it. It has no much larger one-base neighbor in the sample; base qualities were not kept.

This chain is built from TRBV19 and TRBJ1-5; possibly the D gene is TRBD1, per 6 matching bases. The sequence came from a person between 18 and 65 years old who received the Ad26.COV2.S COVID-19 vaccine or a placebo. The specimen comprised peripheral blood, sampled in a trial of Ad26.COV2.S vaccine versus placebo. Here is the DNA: TGTGCCAGTACCCGAGGACAGCTAAATCAGCCCCAGCATTTT. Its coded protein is CASTRGQLNQPQHF.